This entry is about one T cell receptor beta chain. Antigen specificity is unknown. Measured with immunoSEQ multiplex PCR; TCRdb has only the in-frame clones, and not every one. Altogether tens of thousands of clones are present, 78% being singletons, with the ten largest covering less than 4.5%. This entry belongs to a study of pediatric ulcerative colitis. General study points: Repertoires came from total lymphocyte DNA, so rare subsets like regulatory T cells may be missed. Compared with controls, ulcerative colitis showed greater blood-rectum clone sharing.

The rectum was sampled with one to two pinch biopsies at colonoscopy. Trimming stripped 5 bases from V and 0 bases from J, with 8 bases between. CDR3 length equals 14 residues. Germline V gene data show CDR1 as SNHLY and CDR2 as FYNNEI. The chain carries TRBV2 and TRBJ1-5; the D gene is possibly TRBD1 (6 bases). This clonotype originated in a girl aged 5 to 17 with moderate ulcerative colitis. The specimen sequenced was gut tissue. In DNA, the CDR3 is TGTGCCAGCAGTTCAGGGGATAGCAATCAGCCCCAGCATTTT. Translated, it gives CASSSGDSNQPQHF.